The rows below give T cell receptor beta chains drawn from one sample of a study of shared clonotypes between healthy human individuals. Sequenced by immunoSEQ multiplex PCR; TCRdb stores in-frame clones only, minus some. Of some 2,500,000 clones in the sample, over 85% were seen once. The sequencing input was naive CD4+ T cells from PBMCs. The source is a young man in good health. Some clones in this sample may be carry-over from other donors' samples. CDR3s include the opening cysteine and the closing phenylalanine or tryptophan. The D gene is left open where the match is weak. Some rows mark clone size as missing; the rest say once, few, many or name a class of expanded clone.

V gene	J gene	D gene	clone size	CDR3 protein	CDR3 DNA
TRBV2	TRBJ2-7	TRBD1	-	CASSEFRTGSREQYF	TGTGCCAGCAGTGAATTCAGGACAGGGAGCCGCGAGCAGTACTTC
TRBV30	TRBJ2-3	TRBD2	-	CAWIAGGTDTQYF	TGTGCCTGGATAGCGGGGGGTACAGATACGCAGTATTTT
TRBV7-8	TRBJ1-1	-	-	CASSLREINTEAFF	TGTGCCAGCAGCTTACGTGAGATTAACACTGAAGCTTTCTTT
TRBV27	TRBJ2-5	-	-	CASSLRPATRQETQYF	TGTGCCAGCAGTTTAAGACCAGCTACCCGACAAGAGACCCAGTACTTC
TRBV28	TRBJ1-2	-	-	CASSFGGVGAGGYTF	TGTGCCAGCAGTTTCGGAGGTGTGGGGGCTGGTGGCTACACCTTC
TRBV7-3	TRBJ2-7	-	-	CASSLGPVGEQYF	TGTGCCAGCAGCTTAGGCCCTGTGGGCGAGCAGTACTTC
TRBV28	TRBJ2-5	TRBD2	-	CASMGTSGRWPETQYF	TGTGCCAGCATGGGGACTAGCGGGAGGTGGCCGGAGACCCAGTACTTC
TRBV4-1	TRBJ1-6	TRBD1	-	CASSQDPEGAYSPLHF	TGCGCCAGCAGCCAAGATCCGGAGGGGGCTTATTCACCCCTCCACTTT
TRBV7-8	TRBJ2-3	-	-	CASSLLMGGRTDTQYF	TGTGCCAGCAGCTTATTAATGGGGGGCCGGACAGATACGCAGTATTTT
TRBV29-1	TRBJ2-1	TRBD1	once	CSGGTGKQFF	TGCAGCGGGGGGACAGGGAAGCAGTTCTTC
TRBV5-6	TRBJ1-4	-	-	CASSFGGSMTNEKLFF	TGTGCCAGCAGCTTCGGGGGTAGCATGACTAATGAAAAACTGTTTTTT
TRBV6-5	TRBJ1-1	-	-	CASSYGSTGKTEAFF	TGTGCCAGCAGTTACGGATCCACGGGGAAAACTGAAGCTTTCTTT
TRBV11-1	TRBJ2-1	-	-	CASSLRDQDANEQFF	TGTGCCAGCAGCCTCCGGGACCAAGACGCCAATGAGCAGTTCTTC
TRBV6-4	TRBJ2-5	TRBD2	-	CASRRGTQETQYF	TGTGCCAGCAGGCGGGGGACCCAAGAGACCCAGTACTTC
TRBV5-1	TRBJ2-5	-	-	CASSPTAGEKTQYF	TGCGCCAGCAGCCCTACCGCGGGCGAGAAGACCCAGTACTTC
TRBV19	TRBJ2-7	-	-	CASRARATYEQYF	TGTGCCAGTAGGGCCAGGGCCACCTACGAGCAGTACTTC
TRBV29-1	TRBJ2-1	-	-	CSAGAQYLFF	TGCAGCGCCGGTGCCCAGTACTTGTTCTTC